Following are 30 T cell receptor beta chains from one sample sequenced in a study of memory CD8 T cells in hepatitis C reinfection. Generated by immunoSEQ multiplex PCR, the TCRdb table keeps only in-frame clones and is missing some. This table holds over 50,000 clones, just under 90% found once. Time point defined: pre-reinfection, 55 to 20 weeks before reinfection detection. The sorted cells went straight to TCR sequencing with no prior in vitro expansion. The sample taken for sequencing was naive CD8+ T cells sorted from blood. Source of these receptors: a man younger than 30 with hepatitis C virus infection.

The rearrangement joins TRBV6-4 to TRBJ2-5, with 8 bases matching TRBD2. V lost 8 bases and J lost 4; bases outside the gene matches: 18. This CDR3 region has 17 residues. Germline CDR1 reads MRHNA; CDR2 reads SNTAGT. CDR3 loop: CASGVGIRAGGAETQYF. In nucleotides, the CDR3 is TGTGCCAGCGGGGTGGGGATCCGCGCGGGAGGTGCAGAGACCCAGTACTTC.

The CDR3 region is CASSITGSSNEQFF. Written as DNA, the CDR3 is TGTGCCAGTAGTATAACGGGATCAAGCAATGAGCAGTTCTTC. This chain links TRBV19 with TRBJ2-1; possibly TRBD2 for D (5 bases). This CDR3 has 14 amino acids. Germline CDR1 LNHDA, CDR2 SQIVND (reference sequence). V lost 2 bases, J lost 6 bases, and 11 bases lay in between.

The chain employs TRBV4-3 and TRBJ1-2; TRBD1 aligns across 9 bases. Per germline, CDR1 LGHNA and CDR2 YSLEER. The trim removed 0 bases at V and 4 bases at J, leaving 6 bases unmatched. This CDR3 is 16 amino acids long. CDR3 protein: CASSQDSGTGIYGYTF. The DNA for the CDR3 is TGCGCCAGCAGCCAAGACTCCGGGACAGGGATCTATGGCTACACCTTC.

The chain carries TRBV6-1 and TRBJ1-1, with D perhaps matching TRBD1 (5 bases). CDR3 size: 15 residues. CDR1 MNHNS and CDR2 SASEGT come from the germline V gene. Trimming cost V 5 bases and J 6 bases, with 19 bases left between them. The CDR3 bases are TGTGCCAGCAGTATTACCAACTTTCGGGGGGCTGAAGCTTTCTTT. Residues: CASSITNFRGAEAFF.

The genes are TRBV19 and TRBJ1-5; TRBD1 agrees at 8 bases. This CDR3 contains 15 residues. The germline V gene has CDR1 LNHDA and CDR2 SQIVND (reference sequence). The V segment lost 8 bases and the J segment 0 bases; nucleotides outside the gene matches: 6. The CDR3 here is CASQVTGGSNQPQHF. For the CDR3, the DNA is TGTGCCAGTCAGGTTACAGGGGGTAGCAATCAGCCCCAGCATTTT. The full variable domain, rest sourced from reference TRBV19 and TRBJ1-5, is DGGITQSPKYLFRKEGQNVTLSCEQNLNHDAMYWYRQDPGQGLRLIYYSQIVNDFQKGDIAEGYSVSREKKESFPLTVTSAQKNPTAFYLCASQVTGGSNQPQHFGDGTRLSIL.

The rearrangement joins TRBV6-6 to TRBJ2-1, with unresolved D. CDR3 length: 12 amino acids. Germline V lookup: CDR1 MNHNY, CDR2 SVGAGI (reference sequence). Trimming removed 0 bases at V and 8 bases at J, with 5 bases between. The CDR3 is CASSYSGDEQFF. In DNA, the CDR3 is TGTGCCAGCAGTTACTCGGGCGATGAGCAGTTCTTC.

Written as DNA, the CDR3 is TGTGCCAGCAGCTTTGGGGCTAGCGGGATTACGAACACCGGGGAGCTGTTTTTT. Translation: CASSFGASGITNTGELFF. The gene calls are TRBV5-4 and TRBJ2-2, with 9 nucleotides matching TRBD2. Looked up from germline, CDR1 is SGHNT and CDR2 is YYREEE (reference sequence). This CDR3 comprises 18 residues. Germline trimming cut 2 bases from V and 0 bases from J; bases unmatched to any gene: 8. Based on the CDR3 plus reference TRBV5-4 and TRBJ2-2, the full variable domain is ETGVTQSPTHLIKTRGQQVTLRCSSQSGHNTVSWYQQALGQGPQFIFQYYREEENGRGNFPPRFSGLQFPNYSSELNVNALELDDSALYLCASSFGASGITNTGELFFGEGSRLTVL.

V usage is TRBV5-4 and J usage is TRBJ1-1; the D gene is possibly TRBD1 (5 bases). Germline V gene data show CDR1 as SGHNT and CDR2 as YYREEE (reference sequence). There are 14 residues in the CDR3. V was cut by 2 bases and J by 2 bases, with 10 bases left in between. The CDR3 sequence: CASSFAGGNTEAFF. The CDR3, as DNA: TGTGCCAGCAGCTTCGCCGGGGGAAACACTGAAGCTTTCTTT.

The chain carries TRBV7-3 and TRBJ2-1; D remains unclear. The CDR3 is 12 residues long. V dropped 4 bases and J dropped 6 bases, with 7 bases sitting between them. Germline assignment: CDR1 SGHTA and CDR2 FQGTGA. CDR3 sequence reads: CASSSSGNEQFF. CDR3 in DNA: TGTGCCAGCAGCTCCTCCGGCAATGAGCAGTTCTTC.

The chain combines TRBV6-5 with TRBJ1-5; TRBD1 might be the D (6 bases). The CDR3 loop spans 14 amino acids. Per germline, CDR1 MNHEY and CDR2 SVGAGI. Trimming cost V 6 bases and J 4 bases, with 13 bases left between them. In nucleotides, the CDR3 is TGTGCCAGCAGGCCAGGGGTAGGGAATCAGCCCCAGCATTTT. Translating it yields CASRPGVGNQPQHF.

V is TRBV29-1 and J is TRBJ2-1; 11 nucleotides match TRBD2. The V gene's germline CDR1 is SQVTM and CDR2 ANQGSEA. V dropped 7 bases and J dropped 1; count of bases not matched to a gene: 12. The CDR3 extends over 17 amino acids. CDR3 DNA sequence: TGCAGCGCCCCCCTAGCGGGGGGCCTGTCGTCCTACAATGAGCAGTTCTTC. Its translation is CSAPLAGGLSSYNEQFF.

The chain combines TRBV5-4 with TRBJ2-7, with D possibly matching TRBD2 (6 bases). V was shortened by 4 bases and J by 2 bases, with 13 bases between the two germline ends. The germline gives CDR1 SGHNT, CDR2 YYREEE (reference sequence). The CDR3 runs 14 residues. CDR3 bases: TGTGCCAGCAGCGCCTCTAGCGAAACCTACGAGCAGTACTTC. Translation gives CASSASSETYEQYF.

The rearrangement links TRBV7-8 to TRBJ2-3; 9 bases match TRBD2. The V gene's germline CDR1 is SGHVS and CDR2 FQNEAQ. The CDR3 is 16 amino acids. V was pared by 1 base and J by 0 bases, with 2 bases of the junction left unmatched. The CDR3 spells CASSLGLAASTDTQYF. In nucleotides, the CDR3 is TGTGCCAGCAGCTTAGGACTAGCGGCTAGCACAGATACGCAGTATTTT.

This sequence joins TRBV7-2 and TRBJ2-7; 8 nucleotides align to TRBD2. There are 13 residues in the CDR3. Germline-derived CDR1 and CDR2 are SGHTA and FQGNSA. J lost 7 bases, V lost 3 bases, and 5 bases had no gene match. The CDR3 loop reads CASSFSPSGEQYV. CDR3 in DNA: TGTGCCAGCAGCTTTAGCCCTAGCGGGGAGCAGTACGTC.

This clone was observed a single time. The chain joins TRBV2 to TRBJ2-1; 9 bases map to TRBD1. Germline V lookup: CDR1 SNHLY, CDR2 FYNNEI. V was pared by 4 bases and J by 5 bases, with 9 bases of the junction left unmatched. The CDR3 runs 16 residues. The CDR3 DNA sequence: TGTGCCAGCAGTGTCAAGGACAGGGGAGGGGACAATGAGCAGTTCTTC. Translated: CASSVKDRGGDNEQFF.

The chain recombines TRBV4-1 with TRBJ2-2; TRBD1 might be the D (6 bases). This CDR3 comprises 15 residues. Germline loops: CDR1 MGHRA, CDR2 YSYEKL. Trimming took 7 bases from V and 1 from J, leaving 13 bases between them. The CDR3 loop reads CASTPGARNTGELFF. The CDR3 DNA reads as TGCGCCAGCACCCCAGGGGCGCGGAACACCGGGGAGCTGTTTTTT.

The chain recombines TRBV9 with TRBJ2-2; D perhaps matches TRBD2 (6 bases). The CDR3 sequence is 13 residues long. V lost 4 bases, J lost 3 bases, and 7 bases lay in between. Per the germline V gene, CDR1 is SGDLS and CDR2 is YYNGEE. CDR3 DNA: TGTGCCAGCAGCCCGGGGGACACCGGGGAGCTGTTTTTT. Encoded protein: CASSPGDTGELFF. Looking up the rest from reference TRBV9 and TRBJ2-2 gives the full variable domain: DSGVTQTPKHLITATGQRVTLRCSPRSGDLSVYWYQQSLDQGLQFLIQYYNGEERAKGNILERFSAQQFPDLHSELNLSSLELGDSALYFCASSPGDTGELFFGEGSRLTVL.

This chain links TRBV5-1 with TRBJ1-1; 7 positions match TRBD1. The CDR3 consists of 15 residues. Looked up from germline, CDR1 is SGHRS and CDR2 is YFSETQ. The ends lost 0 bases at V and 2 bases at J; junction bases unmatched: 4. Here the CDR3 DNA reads TGCGCCAGCAGCTTGGTAGGGGGCTTCAACACTGAAGCTTTCTTT. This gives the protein CASSLVGGFNTEAFF.

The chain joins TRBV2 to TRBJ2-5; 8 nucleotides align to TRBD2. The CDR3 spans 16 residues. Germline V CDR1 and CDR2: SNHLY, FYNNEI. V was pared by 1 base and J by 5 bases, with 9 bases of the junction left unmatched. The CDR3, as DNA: TGTGCCAGCAGTGAAGGTGCCGGGGGGGCCCCTGAGACCCAGTACTTC. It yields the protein CASSEGAGGAPETQYF.

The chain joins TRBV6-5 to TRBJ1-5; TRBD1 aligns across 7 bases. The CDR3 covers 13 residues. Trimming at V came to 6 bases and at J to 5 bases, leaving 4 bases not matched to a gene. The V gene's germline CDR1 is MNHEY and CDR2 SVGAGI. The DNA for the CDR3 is TGTGCCAGCAGACCCGACAGGGATCAGCCCCAGCATTTT. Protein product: CASRPDRDQPQHF.

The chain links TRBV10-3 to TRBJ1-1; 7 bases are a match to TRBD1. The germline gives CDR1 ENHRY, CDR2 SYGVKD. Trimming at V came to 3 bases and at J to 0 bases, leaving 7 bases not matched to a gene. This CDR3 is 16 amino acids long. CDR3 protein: CAISEGQDSMNTEAFF. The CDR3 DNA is TGTGCCATCAGTGAAGGACAGGACAGCATGAACACTGAAGCTTTCTTT.

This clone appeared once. The CDR3 is CASSLWGGAGGYTF. CDR3 nucleotide sequence: TGTGCCAGCAGCTTATGGGGAGGGGCCGGTGGCTACACCTTC. The rearrangement joins TRBV5-6 to TRBJ1-2; the D gene is possibly TRBD1 (5 bases). Germline loops: CDR1 SGHDT, CDR2 YYEEEE. Trimming shortened V by 2 bases and J by 7 bases, and 15 bases separated the two germline ends. CDR3 length: 14 residues.

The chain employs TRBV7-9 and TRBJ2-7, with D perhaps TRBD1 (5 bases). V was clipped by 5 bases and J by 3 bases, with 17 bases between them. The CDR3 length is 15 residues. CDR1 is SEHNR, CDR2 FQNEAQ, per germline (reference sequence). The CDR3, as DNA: TGTGCCAGCAGCCCCCAGGGCCCACAGCTCTACGAGCAGTACTTC. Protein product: CASSPQGPQLYEQYF.

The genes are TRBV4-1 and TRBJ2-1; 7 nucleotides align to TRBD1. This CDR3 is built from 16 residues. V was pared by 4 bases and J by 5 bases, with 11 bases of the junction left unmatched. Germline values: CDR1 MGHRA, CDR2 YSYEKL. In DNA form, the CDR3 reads TGCGCCAGCAGCCCATTCACACAAACAGGGGACAATGAGCAGTTCTTC. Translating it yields CASSPFTQTGDNEQFF.

CDR3 sequence reads: CASSQDWAGVADTQYF. The CDR3 DNA reads TGCGCCAGCAGCCAAGATTGGGCGGGGGTAGCGGATACGCAGTATTTT. The chain is built from TRBV4-1 and TRBJ2-3, with TRBD2 identical over 7 bases. Trimming removed 0 bases from V and 6 bases from J; junction bases left unmatched: 9. This CDR3 is built from 16 residues. The V gene's germline CDR1 is MGHRA and CDR2 YSYEKL.

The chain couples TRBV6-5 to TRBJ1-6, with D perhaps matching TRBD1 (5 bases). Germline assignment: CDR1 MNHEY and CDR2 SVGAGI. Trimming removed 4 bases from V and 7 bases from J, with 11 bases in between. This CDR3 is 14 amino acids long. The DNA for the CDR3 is TGTGCCAGCAGTTTCGGGGGGAGCAATTCACCCCTCCACTTT. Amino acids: CASSFGGSNSPLHF.

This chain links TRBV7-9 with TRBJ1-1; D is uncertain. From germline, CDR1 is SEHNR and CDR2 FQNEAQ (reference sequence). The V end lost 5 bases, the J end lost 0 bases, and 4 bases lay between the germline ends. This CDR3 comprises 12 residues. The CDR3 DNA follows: TGTGCCAGCAGCCCCTTGAACACTGAAGCTTTCTTT. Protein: CASSPLNTEAFF.

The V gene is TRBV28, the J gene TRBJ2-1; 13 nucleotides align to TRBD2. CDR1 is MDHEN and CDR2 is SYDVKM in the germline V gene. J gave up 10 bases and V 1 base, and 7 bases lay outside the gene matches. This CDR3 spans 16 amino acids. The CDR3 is CASSLSTSGGASEQFF. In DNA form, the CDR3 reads TGTGCCAGCAGTTTATCAACTAGCGGGGGGGCCTCCGAGCAGTTCTTC. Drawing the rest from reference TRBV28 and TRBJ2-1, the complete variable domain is DVKVTQSSRYLVKRTGEKVFLECVQDMDHENMFWYRQDPGLGLRLIYFSYDVKMKEKGDIPEGYSVSREKKERFSLILESASTNQTSMYLCASSLSTSGGASEQFFGPGTRLTVL.

The CDR3 DNA follows: TGTGCCAGCAGTAGTGGGACAGGGGGGTTAGGGGGCTACACCTTC. Translation: CASSSGTGGLGGYTF. V and J are TRBV27 and TRBJ1-2, with 11 bases fitting TRBD1. CDR1 and CDR2 (germline): MNHEY, SMNVEV (reference sequence). This CDR3 spans 15 amino acids. V shed 5 bases, J shed 8 bases, and the junction held 10 bases outside the gene matches.

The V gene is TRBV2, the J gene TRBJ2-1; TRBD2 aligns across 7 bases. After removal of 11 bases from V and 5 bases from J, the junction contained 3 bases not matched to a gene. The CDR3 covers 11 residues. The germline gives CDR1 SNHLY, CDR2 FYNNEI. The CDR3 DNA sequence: TGTGCCCCCCGGGGGGACAATGAGCAGTTCTTC. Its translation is CAPRGDNEQFF.